The present entry profiles one T cell receptor beta chain with its context. The CDR3 runs 15 residues. Trimming shortened V by 4 bases and J by 6 bases, and 16 bases separated the two germline ends. Germline-derived CDR1 and CDR2 are MNHNY and SVGAGI (reference sequence). This sample is part of a study of shared clonotypes between healthy human individuals. Only in-frame clones appear in the TCRdb table, and some are missing; sequencing was by immunoSEQ multiplex PCR. The sample comprises about 600,000 clones, roughly 97% of which are singletons, and approximately 0.057% rests with the top ten. The chain couples TRBV6-6 to TRBJ2-1; tentatively, D is TRBD2 (5 bases). The sequencing sample was made of naive CD4+ T cells sorted from blood. As to subset: CD45RA+ positively selected. This sequence was found in a woman aged 30 to 39 in good health. The CDR3 region has the DNA TGTGCCAGCAGTTTAAGAGGGTACAATGGCAATGAGCAGTTCTTC. Translating gives CASSLRGYNGNEQFF.